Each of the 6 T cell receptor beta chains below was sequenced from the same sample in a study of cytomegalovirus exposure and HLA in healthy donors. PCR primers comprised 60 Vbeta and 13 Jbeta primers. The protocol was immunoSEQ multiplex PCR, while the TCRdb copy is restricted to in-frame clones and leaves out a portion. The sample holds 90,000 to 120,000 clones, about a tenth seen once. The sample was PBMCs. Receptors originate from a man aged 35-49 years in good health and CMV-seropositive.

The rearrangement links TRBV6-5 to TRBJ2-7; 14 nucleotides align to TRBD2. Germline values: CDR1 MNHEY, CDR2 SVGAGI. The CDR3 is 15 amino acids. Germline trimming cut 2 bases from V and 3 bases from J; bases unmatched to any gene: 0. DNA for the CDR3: TGTGCCAGCAGTTACGGGACTAGCGGGAGCTACGAGCAGTACTTC. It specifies CASSYGTSGSYEQYF.

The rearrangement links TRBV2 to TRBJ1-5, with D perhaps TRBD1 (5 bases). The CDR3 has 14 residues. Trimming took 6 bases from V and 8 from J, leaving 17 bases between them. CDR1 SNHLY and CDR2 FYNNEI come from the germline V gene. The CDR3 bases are TGTGCCAGCAGCCAAACAGGTGGGTTGAAGCCCCAGCATTTT. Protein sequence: CASSQTGGLKPQHF.

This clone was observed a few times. The CDR3 coding sequence is TGCGCCAGCAGTGAGTCCCTAGCGGGGAACCAAGAGACCCAGTACTTC. Amino acid sequence: CASSESLAGNQETQYF. The genes are TRBV10-2 and TRBJ2-5; TRBD2 agrees at 9 bases. The CDR3 runs to 16 residues. Germline values: CDR1 WSHSY, CDR2 SAAADI. V shed 0 bases and J 0 bases; nucleotides not matched to a gene: 2.

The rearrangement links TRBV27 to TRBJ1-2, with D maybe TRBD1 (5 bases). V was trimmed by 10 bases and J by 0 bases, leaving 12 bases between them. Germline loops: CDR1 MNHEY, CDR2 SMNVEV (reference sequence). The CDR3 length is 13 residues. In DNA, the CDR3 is TGTGCCACACAGGCCCGAGCTAACTATGGCTACACCTTC. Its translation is CATQARANYGYTF.

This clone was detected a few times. CDR3: CASSLGDPGGNQPQHF. The CDR3 DNA sequence: TGTGCCAGCAGTTTAGGGGACCCAGGGGGCAATCAGCCCCAGCATTTT. The chain combines TRBV27 with TRBJ1-5; D is perhaps TRBD1 (6 bases). Germline assignment: CDR1 MNHEY and CDR2 SMNVEV (reference sequence). CDR3 size: 16 residues. Trimming cost V 2 bases and J 2 bases, with 13 bases left between them.

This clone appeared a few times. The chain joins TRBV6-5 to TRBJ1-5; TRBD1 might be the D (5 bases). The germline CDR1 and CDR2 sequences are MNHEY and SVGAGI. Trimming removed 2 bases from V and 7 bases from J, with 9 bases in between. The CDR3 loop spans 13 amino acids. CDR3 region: CASSYRRGQPQHF. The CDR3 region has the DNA TGTGCCAGCAGTTACAGAAGGGGCCAGCCCCAGCATTTT.